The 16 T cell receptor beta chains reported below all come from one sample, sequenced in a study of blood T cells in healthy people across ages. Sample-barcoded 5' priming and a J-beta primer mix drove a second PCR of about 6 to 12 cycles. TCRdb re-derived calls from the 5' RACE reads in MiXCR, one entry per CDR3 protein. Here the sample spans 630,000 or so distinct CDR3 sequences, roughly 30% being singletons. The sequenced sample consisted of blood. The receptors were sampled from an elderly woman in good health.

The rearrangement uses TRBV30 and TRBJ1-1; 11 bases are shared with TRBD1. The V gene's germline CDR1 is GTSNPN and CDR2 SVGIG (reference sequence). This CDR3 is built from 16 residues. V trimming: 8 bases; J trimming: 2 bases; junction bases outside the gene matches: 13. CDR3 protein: CAARDRGVFSNTEAFF. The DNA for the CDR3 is TGTGCCGCCCGGGACAGGGGGGTCTTTAGTAACACTGAAGCTTTCTTT.

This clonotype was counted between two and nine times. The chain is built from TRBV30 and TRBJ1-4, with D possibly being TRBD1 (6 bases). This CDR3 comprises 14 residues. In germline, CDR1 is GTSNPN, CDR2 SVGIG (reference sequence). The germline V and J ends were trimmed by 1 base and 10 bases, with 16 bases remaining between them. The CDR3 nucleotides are TGTGCCTGGAGTGGGGGGGCTGAACGGGTAAAACTGTTTTTT. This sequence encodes CAWSGGAERVKLFF.

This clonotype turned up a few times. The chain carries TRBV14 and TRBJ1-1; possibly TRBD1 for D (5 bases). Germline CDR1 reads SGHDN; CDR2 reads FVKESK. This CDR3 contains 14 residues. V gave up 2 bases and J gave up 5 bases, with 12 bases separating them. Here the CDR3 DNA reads TGTGCCAGCAGCCAAATTCCCGGGGGTACTGAAGCTTTCTTT. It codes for CASSQIPGGTEAFF.

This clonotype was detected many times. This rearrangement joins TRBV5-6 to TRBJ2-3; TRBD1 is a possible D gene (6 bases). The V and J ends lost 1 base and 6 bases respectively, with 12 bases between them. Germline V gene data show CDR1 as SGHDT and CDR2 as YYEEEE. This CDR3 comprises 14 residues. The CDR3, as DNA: TGTGCCAGCAGCTTGTTTGATAGGGGGGATACGCAGTATTTT. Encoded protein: CASSLFDRGDTQYF. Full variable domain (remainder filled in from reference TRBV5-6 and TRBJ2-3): DAGVTQSPTHLIKTRGQQVTLRCSPKSGHDTVSWYQQALGQGPQFIFQYYEEEERQRGNFPDRFSGHQFPNYSSELNVNALLLGDSALYLCASSLFDRGDTQYFGPGTRLTVL.

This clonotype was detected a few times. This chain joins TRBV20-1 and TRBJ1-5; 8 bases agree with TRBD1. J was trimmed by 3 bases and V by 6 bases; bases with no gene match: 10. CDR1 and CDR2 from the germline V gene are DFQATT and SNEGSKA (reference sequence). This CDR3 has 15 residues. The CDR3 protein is CSARQGILYNQPQHF. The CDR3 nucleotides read TGCAGTGCCCGACAGGGGATTCTCTACAATCAGCCCCAGCATTTT.

The CDR3 DNA reads TGCGCCAGCAGGAGGAGGGCTGCAACTAATGAAAAACTGTTTTTT. Its translation: CASRRRAATNEKLFF. The J gene is TRBJ1-4, the V gene TRBV5-1; no firm D call. V was trimmed by 5 bases and J by 0 bases, leaving 11 bases between them. CDR1 and CDR2 from the germline V gene are SGHRS and YFSETQ. This CDR3 has 15 residues. Full variable domain (missing parts from reference TRBV5-1 and TRBJ1-4): KAGVTQTPRYLIKTRGQQVTLSCSPISGHRSVSWYQQTPGQGLQFLFEYFSETQRNKGNFPGRFSGRQFSNSRSEMNVSTLELGDSALYLCASRRRAATNEKLFFGSGTQLSVL.

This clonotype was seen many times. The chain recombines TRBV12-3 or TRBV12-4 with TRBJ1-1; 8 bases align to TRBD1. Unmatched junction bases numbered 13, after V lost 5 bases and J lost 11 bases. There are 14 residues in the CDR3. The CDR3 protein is CASSPQGALKRAFF. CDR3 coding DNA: TGTGCCAGCAGTCCTCAGGGGGCGCTTAAGCGGGCTTTCTTT.

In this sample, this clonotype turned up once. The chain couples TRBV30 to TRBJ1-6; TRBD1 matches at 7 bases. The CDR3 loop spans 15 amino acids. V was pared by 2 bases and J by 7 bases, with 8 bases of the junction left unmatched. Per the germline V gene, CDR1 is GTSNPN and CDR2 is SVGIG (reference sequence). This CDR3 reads CAWSIAGTANSPLHF. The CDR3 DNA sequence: TGTGCCTGGAGTATTGCCGGGACAGCAAATTCACCCCTCCACTTT.

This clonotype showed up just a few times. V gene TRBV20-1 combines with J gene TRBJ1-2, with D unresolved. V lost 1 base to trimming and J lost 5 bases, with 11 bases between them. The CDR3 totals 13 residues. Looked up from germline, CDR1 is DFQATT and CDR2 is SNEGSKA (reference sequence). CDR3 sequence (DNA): TGCAGTGCTAGAGCGTCAACCCTATATGGCTACACCTTC. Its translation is CSARASTLYGYTF.

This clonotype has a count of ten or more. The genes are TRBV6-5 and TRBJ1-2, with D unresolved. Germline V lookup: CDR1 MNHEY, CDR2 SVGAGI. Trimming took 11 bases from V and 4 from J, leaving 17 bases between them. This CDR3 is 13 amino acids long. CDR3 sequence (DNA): TGTGCCGCTATCTCGAGTCGTGGCTATGGCTACACCTTC. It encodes CAAISSRGYGYTF.

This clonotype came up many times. The CDR3 loop reads CASSVGQGVTNQPQHF. DNA of the CDR3: TGTGCCAGCAGCGTAGGACAGGGGGTTACCAATCAGCCCCAGCATTTT. This chain uses TRBV9 with TRBJ1-5; 9 bases line up with TRBD1. The CDR3 spans 16 residues. V lost 0 bases to trimming and J lost 3 bases; unmatched junction nucleotides: 4. Germline assignment: CDR1 SGDLS and CDR2 YYNGEE.

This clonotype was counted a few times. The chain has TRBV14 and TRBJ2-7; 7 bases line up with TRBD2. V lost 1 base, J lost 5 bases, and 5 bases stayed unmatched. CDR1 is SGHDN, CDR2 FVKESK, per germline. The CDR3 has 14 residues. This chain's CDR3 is CASSQVGGPHEQYF. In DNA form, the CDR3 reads TGTGCCAGCAGCCAAGTGGGAGGGCCACACGAGCAGTACTTC.

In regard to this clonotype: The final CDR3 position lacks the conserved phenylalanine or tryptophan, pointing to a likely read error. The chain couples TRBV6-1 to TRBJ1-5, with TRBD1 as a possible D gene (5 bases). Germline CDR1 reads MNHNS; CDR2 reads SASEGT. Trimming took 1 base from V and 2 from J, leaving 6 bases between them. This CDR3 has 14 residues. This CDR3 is CASSEGGGNQPQHV. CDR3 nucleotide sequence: TGTGCCAGCAGTGAAGGGGGCGGCAATCAGCCCCAGCATGTT.

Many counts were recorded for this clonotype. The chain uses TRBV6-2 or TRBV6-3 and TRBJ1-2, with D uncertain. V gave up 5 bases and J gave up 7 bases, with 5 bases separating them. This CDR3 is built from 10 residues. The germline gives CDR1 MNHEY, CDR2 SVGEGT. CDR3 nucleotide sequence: TGTGCCAGCAGTCAGTTTGGCTACACCTTC. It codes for CASSQFGYTF.

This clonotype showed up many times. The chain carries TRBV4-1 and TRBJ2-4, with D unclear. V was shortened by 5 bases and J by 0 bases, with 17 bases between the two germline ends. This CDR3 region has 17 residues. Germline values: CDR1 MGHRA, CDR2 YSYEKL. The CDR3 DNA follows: TGCGCCAGCAGCGATAGTTGGGTTGGCGGAGCCAAAAACATTCAGTACTTC. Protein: CASSDSWVGGAKNIQYF.

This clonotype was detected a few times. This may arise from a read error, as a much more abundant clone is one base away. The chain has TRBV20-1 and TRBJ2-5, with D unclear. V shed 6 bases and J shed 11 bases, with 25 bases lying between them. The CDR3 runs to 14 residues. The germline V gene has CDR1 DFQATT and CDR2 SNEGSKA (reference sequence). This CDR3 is CSALSSEIYNEQYF. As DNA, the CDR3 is TGCAGTGCCCTCTCCAGCGAGATTTACAATGAGCAGTACTTC.